One and the same sample provided the 20 T cell receptor beta chains below, sequenced in a study of blood T cells in healthy people across ages. Combining a sample-barcoded 5' primer with a J-beta primer mix, a second PCR ran for roughly 6 to 11 cycles. A single record per CDR3 protein comes from TCRdb applying MiXCR to the 5' RACE reads. The sample carries 800,000 to 950,000 distinct CDR3 sequences, 25% to 30% recorded once. The same data also contributed to another study, on T cells of mothers and their children.

Sequenced material: blood. Receptor source: a woman in her forties in good health.

This clonotype was observed a handful of times. The chain combines TRBV20-1 with TRBJ2-7; TRBD2 matches at 7 bases. J was trimmed by 3 bases and V by 3 bases; bases with no gene match: 5. Germline-derived CDR1 and CDR2 are DFQATT and SNEGSKA (reference sequence). This CDR3 spans 13 amino acids. CDR3 coding DNA: TGCAGTGCTAGTTCGGGGGGAGACTACGAGCAGTACTTC. Residues: CSASSGGDYEQYF.

The chain links TRBV4-2 to TRBJ1-4; possible D gene TRBD1, 5 bases. Looked up from germline, CDR1 is LGHNA and CDR2 is YNFKEQ. This CDR3 region has 14 residues. The V and J ends lost 2 bases and 11 bases respectively, with 15 bases between them. This chain's CDR3 is CASSQWDPIEKLFF. CDR3 in DNA: TGTGCCAGCAGCCAATGGGACCCAATAGAGAAACTGTTTTTT.

This clonotype was counted once. This chain joins TRBV27 and TRBJ2-7; D is undetermined. V lost 11 bases, J lost 0 bases, and 14 bases lay in between. Germline assignment: CDR1 MNHEY and CDR2 SMNVEV (reference sequence). The CDR3 consists of 13 residues. The CDR3 spells CAGKGQSSYEQYF. The CDR3 DNA follows: TGTGCCGGCAAAGGGCAGAGCTCCTACGAGCAGTACTTC.

The chain carries TRBV20-1 and TRBJ2-7; 8 nucleotides align to TRBD1. Trimming at V came to 1 base and at J to 2 bases, leaving 4 bases not matched to a gene. CDR1 is DFQATT and CDR2 is SNEGSKA in the germline V gene (reference sequence). There are 14 residues in the CDR3. The CDR3 region has the DNA TGCAGTGCTAGAGTGGACAGGGCAACCTACGAGCAGTACTTC. Translated, it gives CSARVDRATYEQYF.

Concerning this clonotype itself: At one end the junction does not follow the germline gene, possibly because of a read error. The CDR3 protein is CARSFRQALRGAEAFF. The CDR3 nucleotides are TGTGCCCGCAGCTTTCGACAGGCCCTCCGTGGCGCTGAAGCTTTCTTT. This rearrangement joins TRBV7-2 to TRBJ1-1, with D perhaps TRBD1 (6 bases). This CDR3 spans 16 amino acids. The V gene's germline CDR1 is SGHTA and CDR2 FQGNSA. Variable domain in full (rest from reference TRBV7-2 and TRBJ1-1): GAGVSQSPSNKVTEKGKDVELRCDPISGHTALYWYRQSLGQGLEFLIYFQGNSAPDKSGLPSDRFSAERTGGSVSTLTIQRTQQEDSAVYLCARSFRQALRGAEAFFGQGTRLTVV.

This clonotype was seen a handful of times. This chain links TRBV7-9 with TRBJ1-1; tentatively, D is TRBD1 (6 bases). Trimming took off 5 bases at V and 10 bases at J, with 11 bases between the two ends. The CDR3 spans 11 residues. The germline V gene has CDR1 SEHNR and CDR2 FQNEAQ (reference sequence). The CDR3 sequence is CASSPGQSAFF. CDR3 coding DNA: TGTGCCAGCAGCCCTGGACAGTCAGCTTTCTTT.

This clonotype came up many times. The CDR3 nucleotides are TGCAGTGCTAGTTGGACAGGCCTCGACGAGCAGTACTTC. It translates to CSASWTGLDEQYF. V gene TRBV20-1 combines with J gene TRBJ2-7; 7 positions agree with TRBD1. CDR3 length equals 13 residues. Per the germline V gene, CDR1 is DFQATT and CDR2 is SNEGSKA (reference sequence). V lost 3 bases, J lost 5 bases, and 7 bases stayed unmatched.

Many counts were recorded for this clonotype. V usage is TRBV5-1 and J usage is TRBJ2-1; D call uncertain. The V gene lost 7 bases and the J gene lost 0 bases, with 14 bases spanning the gap. CDR3 length: 15 amino acids. The germline V gene encodes CDR1 SGHRS and CDR2 YFSETQ. CDR3 in DNA: TGCGCCAGCTTCTCTGGGCGGAGCTCCTACAATGAGCAGTTCTTC. It yields the protein CASFSGRSSYNEQFF.

The chain employs TRBV7-2 and TRBJ1-6, with D uncertain. The CDR3 covers 16 residues. The ends were cut back, 5 bases at V and 0 bases at J, with 11 bases in the middle. Germline-derived CDR1 and CDR2 are SGHTA and FQGNSA. CDR3 in DNA: TGTGCCAGCAGCCCGCAACGGAGCTCCTATAATTCACCCCTCCACTTT. Amino acid sequence: CASSPQRSSYNSPLHF.

Ten or more counts support this clonotype. The V and J genes are TRBV5-1 and TRBJ1-2; D is perhaps TRBD1 (6 bases). Germline values: CDR1 SGHRS, CDR2 YFSETQ. Trimming took off 3 bases at V and 2 bases at J, with 14 bases between the two ends. This CDR3 region has 15 residues. The CDR3 region has the DNA TGCGCCAGCAGCTCAACAGGGCAAACAAACTATGGCTACACCTTC. It yields the protein CASSSTGQTNYGYTF.

This clonotype has more than one count but fewer than ten. The genes are TRBV7-2 and TRBJ1-5, with a weak D call TRBD1 (5 bases). V lost 2 bases to trimming and J lost 0 bases, with 8 bases between them. From germline, CDR1 is SGHTA and CDR2 FQGNSA. CDR3 length: 15 residues. CDR3 loop: CASSLTQGSNQPQHF. The CDR3 DNA follows: TGTGCCAGCAGCTTAACCCAGGGTAGCAATCAGCCCCAGCATTTT.

Only a few counts were recorded for this clonotype. The J gene is TRBJ1-2, the V gene TRBV12-3 or TRBV12-4, with D maybe TRBD1 (6 bases). V dropped 8 bases and J dropped 5 bases, with 18 bases sitting between them. The CDR3 totals 14 residues. The DNA for the CDR3 is TGTGCCAGCTACCCCGGGGGCAGTCCTTATGGCTACACCTTC. This codes for CASYPGGSPYGYTF.

The J gene is TRBJ2-1, the V gene TRBV11-1, with 7 bases that match TRBD2. The trim removed 7 bases at V and 12 bases at J, leaving 12 bases unmatched. CDR1 SGHAT and CDR2 FQDESV come from the germline V gene (reference sequence). The CDR3 runs 13 residues. The CDR3 coding sequence is TGTGCCAGCAAAGTTAGCGGGTCTCCGGGGCAGTTCTTC. Translated, it gives CASKVSGSPGQFF.

In regard to this clonotype: The junction departs from the called germline gene at one end, perhaps through a read error. This rearrangement joins TRBV3-1 to TRBJ2-2; tentatively, D is TRBD2 (5 bases). The CDR3 runs to 14 residues. Germline-derived CDR1 and CDR2 are LGHDT and YNNKEL (reference sequence). This CDR3 reads CASSQDGNTGERFF. The CDR3 DNA reads as TGTGCCAGCAGCCAAGATGGGAACACCGGGGAGCGGTTTTTT.

As concerns this clonotype: A much more abundant neighbour one base away suggests this may be a read error. This chain connects TRBV27 to TRBJ1-1; a weak D match, TRBD1 (5 bases). Germline CDR1 and CDR2: MNHEY and SMNVEV (reference sequence). The CDR3 covers 14 residues. The CDR3 DNA sequence: TGTGCCGGCAGTTTAGAGGGACGGAGGACTGAAGCTTTCTTT. This sequence encodes CAGSLEGRRTEAFF.

This rearrangement joins TRBV5-6 to TRBJ2-7; D uncertain. Trimming pared 4 bases from V and 4 bases from J, leaving 18 bases between. CDR1 and CDR2 from the germline V gene are SGHDT and YYEEEE. This CDR3 contains 15 residues. The CDR3 DNA follows: TGTGCCAGCAGCCCCGGCGATACTCTTTGGTACGAGCAGTACTTC. Protein product: CASSPGDTLWYEQYF.

Regarding this clonotype: Without the conserved terminal phenylalanine or tryptophan, this CDR3 likely stems from a read error. The CDR3 spells CASGFTGTISRTSSTDTQYL. The CDR3 DNA reads as TGTGCTAGTGGTTTCACCGGGACTATCTCCCGTACATCAAGCACAGATACGCAGTATTTG. The chain joins TRBV12-5 to TRBJ2-3; 7 bases map to TRBD2. The trim removed 3 bases at V and 0 bases at J, leaving 18 bases unmatched. The germline V gene encodes CDR1 LGHNT and CDR2 FRNRAP. The CDR3 covers 20 residues.

V and J are TRBV11-3 and TRBJ2-7, with 8 nucleotides matching TRBD2. Germline V gene data show CDR1 as SGHNT and CDR2 as YENEEA. The CDR3 sequence is 16 residues long. With V trimmed by 5 bases and J by 7 bases, 16 bases remained unmatched. The CDR3 DNA sequence: TGTGCCAGCAGCGGGGGGCGGGGGGCCCGTTTGAATGAGCAGTACTTC. The encoded protein is CASSGGRGARLNEQYF.

This clonotype is medium-sized (0.01 to 0.1%) by share. This chain joins TRBV29-1 and TRBJ2-5; D is ambiguous. CDR3 length: 14 amino acids. Trimming took off 4 bases at V and 2 bases at J, with 14 bases between the two ends. CDR1 and CDR2 (germline): SQVTM, ANQGSEA. The DNA of the CDR3 is TGCAGCGTTGGATTTGCCTCCAGGCAAGAGACCCAGTACTTC. Translating it yields CSVGFASRQETQYF.

This clonotype was picked up a small number of times. The rearrangement joins TRBV27 to TRBJ2-5; no definite D call. The V end lost 1 base, the J end lost 2 bases, and 8 bases lay between the germline ends. The CDR3 has 14 amino acids. The germline gives CDR1 MNHEY, CDR2 SMNVEV (reference sequence). The CDR3 coding sequence is TGTGCCAGCAGTTTATGGGCGTCACAAGAGACCCAGTACTTC. As protein: CASSLWASQETQYF.